These 29 T cell receptor delta chains came from one sample sequenced in a study of γδ T cells in repeated Plasmodium falciparum infection. Flow sorting of PBMC yielded separate Vgamma9/Vdelta2+ and Vdelta2-negative gammadelta T cell populations for bulk repertoire analysis. TCRdb redid clone calling on the multiplex PCR reads using CATT. The data hold 50,000 to 65,000 delta-chain clones, with over 1.5% observed a single time. The sequenced material came from gamma-delta T cells from blood. These receptor sequences come from a pool of human donors (malaria-infected and uninfected, not separated).

In the case of this clone: The amino acid sequence in TCRdb belongs to a much larger clone and departs from this DNA's translation at residue 3, likely a sequencing read error; the sequence shown is translated from the DNA. The rearrangement uses TRDV1 and TRDJ1, with TRDD3 matching 11 bases. The germline gives CDR1 TSWWSYY, CDR2 QGS. The CDR3 extends over 23 amino acids. Here the CDR3 DNA reads TGTGCTATTGGGGAACTACGGCCCCCTTCCTCTCTGGCTGGGGGATACAGGACCGATAAACTCATCTTT. It is translated as CAIGELRPPSSLAGGYRTDKLIF.

Many counts were recorded for this clone. This DNA's translation differs at residue 16 from TCRdb's protein, which comes from a much larger clone; a read error is likely, and the protein shown is translated from the DNA. The J gene is TRDJ1, the V gene TRDV1; 7 nucleotides align to TRDD3. CDR3 length equals 19 residues. Germline-derived CDR1 and CDR2 are TSWWSYY and QGS. CDR3 sequence reads: CALGVHVGGGGPGRDRLIF. CDR3 coding DNA: TGTGCTCTTGGGGTCCATGTAGGGGGTGGGGGACCCGGCAGGGATAGACTCATCTTT.

The rearrangement uses TRDV2 and TRDJ3; 13 bases line up with TRDD3. TCRdb supplies no J gene; here it was assigned by aligning the nucleotide sequence to germline. Germline-derived CDR1 and CDR2 are GEAIGNYY and EKD. J was trimmed by 5 bases and V by 3 bases; bases with no gene match: 9. The CDR3 contains 19 residues. The CDR3 nucleotides read TGTGCCTGTGACCAAACTGGGGGATACGTTAACAGGGACACCCGACAGATGTTTTTC. It encodes CACDQTGGYVNRDTRQMFF.

This clone was found a few times. This likely came from a read error, as a far larger clone is one base away. Other DNA sequences in the sample encode the same CDR3. V gene TRDV1 combines with J gene TRDJ1; D is possibly TRDD3 (6 bases). The J gene, left out of TCRdb, was set here by checking the DNA against germline. The CDR3 extends over 20 amino acids. V was clipped by 3 bases and J by 0 bases, with 26 bases between them. CDR1 TSWWSYY and CDR2 QGS come from the germline V gene. The CDR3 sequence: CALGELLWGTSLKYTDKLIF. The CDR3 bases are TGTGCTCTTGGGGAGTTACTCTGGGGAACGAGTTTAAAGTACACCGATAAACTCATCTTT.

This clone was seen a few times. The protein TCRdb lists belongs to a much larger clone and differs from this DNA's translation at residue 7, which points to a read error; the protein shown is made from the DNA. The V gene is TRDV1, the J gene TRDJ1; 8 bases line up with TRDD3. The V gene end was trimmed by 4 bases and the J gene end by 0 bases; junction bases not matched to a gene: 22. The CDR3 has 21 amino acids. In germline, CDR1 is TSWWSYY, CDR2 QGS. Here the CDR3 reads CALGAALLHSYWGFYTDKLIF. The CDR3 nucleotides are TGTGCTCTTGGGGCCGCCCTCCTACATTCTTACTGGGGGTTTTACACCGATAAACTCATCTTT.

With respect to this clone: For this DNA, TCRdb reports the protein of a much larger clone, which diverges at residue 9, most likely from a read error; the protein presented here is translated directly from the DNA. Other DNA sequences from this sample encode an identical CDR3 as well. This chain connects TRDV2 to TRDJ1, with 10 bases that match TRDD3. The CDR3 contains 14 residues. V shed 3 bases and J 8 bases; nucleotides not matched to a gene: 8. CDR1 and CDR2 (germline): GEAIGNYY, EKD. The CDR3 region is CACDLLGDLDKLIF. The CDR3 region has the DNA TGTGCCTGTGACCTACTGGGGGATCTTGACAAACTCATCTTT.

This clone was seen only a few times. The protein that TCRdb holds for this DNA derives from a much larger clone and differs from the translated DNA at residue 9, which likely indicates a read error; the protein shown here is translated from the DNA. This rearrangement joins TRDV1 to TRDJ1, with a weak D call TRDD3 (5 bases). V was clipped by 4 bases and J by 0 bases, with 30 bases between them. Per germline, CDR1 TSWWSYY and CDR2 QGS. This CDR3 region has 21 residues. The CDR3 loop is CALGAPGNRPYMGVYTDKLIF. The CDR3 region has the DNA TGTGCTCTTGGGGCCCCGGGGAACCGTCCGTATATGGGAGTGTACACCGATAAACTCATCTTT.

This clone has a count of ten or more. With only one base between it and a far larger clone, this is likely a read error. In the same sample, other DNA sequences code for this CDR3. The chain has TRDV1 and TRDJ1; the D is unclear. The V gene lost 4 bases and the J gene lost 2 bases, with 26 bases spanning the gap. Germline V gene lookup returns CDR1 TSWWSYY and CDR2 QGS. This CDR3 comprises 19 residues. In nucleotides, the CDR3 is TGTGCTCTTGGGGGGCCACAAGGGGTGCCCCGTCTTGGAACCGATAAACTCATCTTT. Its protein product is CALGGPQGVPRLGTDKLIF.

Turning to this clone: A single base is all that separates this from a far larger clone, so a read error is likely. The same CDR3 is also encoded by other DNA sequences in this sample. The V gene is TRDV3, the J gene TRDJ1; a weak D match, TRDD3 (6 bases). The length of the CDR3 is 23 residues. V lost 0 bases, J lost 0 bases, and 38 bases lay in between. The germline gives CDR1 TVYSNPD, CDR2 GDNSRS (reference sequence). The CDR3 here is CAFRGVRSGLQGGGLLYTDKLIF. In DNA, the CDR3 is TGTGCCTTTAGAGGGGTTAGGTCGGGCCTACAGGGTGGGGGGTTACTGTACACCGATAAACTCATCTTT.

This clone was found many times. TCRdb's entry gives the protein of a much larger clone, which mismatches this DNA's translation at residue 20, likely from a read error; the protein reported here is translated from the DNA. This specimen includes other DNA sequences encoding the same CDR3. The rearrangement links TRDV1 to TRDJ1, with TRDD3 identical over 9 bases. The J gene, not given by TCRdb, was assigned here from a germline match of the nucleotide sequence. The CDR3 has 23 amino acids. The germline V gene encodes CDR1 TSWWSYY and CDR2 QGS. CDR3 in amino acids: CALGELDLLWGIVPPLSTDRLIF. CDR3 sequence (DNA): TGTGCTCTTGGGGAACTTGACCTACTCTGGGGGATCGTACCTCCTTTGTCCACCGATAGACTCATCTTT.

This clone turned up a few times. The junction departs from germline at one end; a sequencing error may be responsible. This same CDR3 is encoded by further DNA sequences in the sample. J is TRDJ1 and V is TRDV1, with 7 bases lining up with TRDD3. The germline CDR1 and CDR2 sequences are TSWWSYY and QGS. The CDR3 covers 24 residues. The CDR3, as DNA: TGTGCTCTTGGAGAAGGGGAAGGAACGGTCATTCCAGTACTGGGGATTGCCTGCACCGATAAGCTCATCTTT. Residues: CALGEGEGTVIPVLGIACTDKLIF.

In this sample, this clone turned up many times. This DNA's translation and the protein TCRdb lists, from a much larger clone, do not match at residue 4, likely due to a read error; the protein shown is translated from the DNA. This chain uses TRDV2 with TRDJ1; TRDD3 agrees at 10 bases. The J gene is not listed in TCRdb, so it was assigned here from a DNA match to germline. CDR3 length: 21 amino acids. Germline trimming cut 5 bases from V and 3 bases from J; bases unmatched to any gene: 26. Germline CDR1 GEAIGNYY, CDR2 EKD. The CDR3 DNA reads TGTGCCTGTGGCGCGTACTGGGGGATGACTTCGGGTGCGGGTGGCGCCGATAAACTCATCTTT. This codes for CACGAYWGMTSGAGGADKLIF.

Note on this clone: This DNA's translation and the protein TCRdb lists, from a much larger clone, do not match at residue 9, likely due to a read error; the protein shown is translated from the DNA. The V and J genes are TRDV1 and TRDJ1, with 8 bases identical to TRDD3. No J gene was available from TCRdb, and it was assigned here by a germline match of the DNA. J was trimmed by 2 bases and V by 4 bases; bases with no gene match: 21. CDR1 is TSWWSYY and CDR2 is QGS in the germline V gene. The CDR3 length is 20 residues. The CDR3 protein is CALGVMTYLTGGLRTDKLIF. Written as DNA, the CDR3 is TGTGCTCTTGGGGTCATGACCTACCTTACTGGGGGGCTAAGGACCGATAAACTCATCTTT.

This clone turned up a few times. This DNA's translation and the protein TCRdb lists, from a much larger clone, do not match at residue 15, likely due to a read error; the protein shown is translated from the DNA. The chain has TRDV1 and TRDJ1; possible D gene TRDD3, 6 bases. Germline CDR1 reads TSWWSYY; CDR2 reads QGS. Trimming took off 5 bases at V and 11 bases at J, with 36 bases between the two ends. CDR3 length equals 19 residues. In DNA, the CDR3 is TGTGCTCTTGGGTCATTCGCCCCCCTACTGGGACGACCTCGTGTTAAGCTCATCTTT. Its translation is CALGSFAPLLGRPRVKLIF.

This clone has more than one count but fewer than ten. With a far larger clone one base away, a read error is the likely cause. Other DNA sequences in this specimen translate into the identical CDR3. The chain uses TRDV1 and TRDJ1; TRDD2 or TRDD3 may be the D gene (7 bases each). The CDR3 has 23 amino acids. Germline-derived CDR1 and CDR2 are TSWWSYY and QGS. This chain's CDR3 is CALGELWPSSRTGDSPYTDKLIF. CDR3 DNA sequence: TGTGCTCTTGGGGAACTTTGGCCTTCCTCCAGAACTGGGGACTCCCCCTACACCGATAAGCTCATCTTT.

A note on this clone: A far bigger clonotype differs at one base, so this is likely a read error. The same CDR3 can be traced to other DNA sequences in this sample. The V gene is TRDV1, the J gene TRDJ1; 10 bases align to TRDD3. The CDR3 covers 24 residues. Trimming took 4 bases from V and 7 from J; bases not matched to a gene: 36. Germline V gives CDR1 TSWWSYY, CDR2 QGS. CDR3 sequence reads: CALGGEMPSYLSLLTGGFFGKLIF. The CDR3 DNA sequence: TGTGCTCTTGGGGGAGAGATGCCTTCCTATCTCTCTCTCCTGACTGGGGGATTTTTCGGTAAACTCATCTTT.

This clone was seen many times. The CDR3 region has the DNA TGTGCTCTTGGGGAATGGGTCTTCCTATCCCTTGGATGGCCTAAACTCATCTTT. Translated, it gives CALGEWVFLSLGWPKLIF. V is TRDV1 and J is TRDJ1; 7 bases fit TRDD2. The CDR3 runs 18 residues. Germline V gene sequence: CDR1 TSWWSYY, CDR2 QGS. V was clipped by 2 bases and J by 7 bases; unmatched bases: 19.

As for this clone: TCRdb pairs this DNA with a much larger clone's protein that differs at residue 18, likely a read error; the protein shown was translated from the DNA. The chain combines TRDV1 with TRDJ1; 11 bases line up with TRDD3. TCRdb supplies no J gene; here it was assigned by aligning the nucleotide sequence to germline. Germline lookup yields CDR1 TSWWSYY and CDR2 QGS. This CDR3 is built from 23 residues. Trimming at V came to 1 base and at J to 3 bases, leaving 25 bases not matched to a gene. The CDR3 loop reads CALGEPQSFPPNWGIAPPDKLIF. The CDR3 nucleotides are TGTGCTCTTGGGGAACCGCAATCCTTCCCTCCAAACTGGGGGATAGCCCCCCCCGATAAACTCATCTTT.

As for this clone: Translating this DNA gives a protein that differs at residue 9 from the TCRdb one, which belongs to a much larger clone; a read error is likely, and the protein shown is this translation. The chain joins TRDV1 to TRDJ1; D remains unclear. The CDR3 runs to 17 residues. The V end was cut by 1 base, the J end by 0 bases, with 15 bases between. The V gene's germline CDR1 is TSWWSYY and CDR2 QGS. In nucleotides, the CDR3 is TGTGCTCTTGGGGAACGCAAGGGAGGCCAGTACACCGATAAACTCATCTTT. Protein sequence: CALGERKGGQYTDKLIF.

For this clone: A read error is likely here: a far larger clone is one base away. At the DNA level, this CDR3 is encoded by other sequences in the same sample as well. The V call is TRDV2, the J call TRDJ1; D is perhaps TRDD3 (5 bases). No J gene was available from TCRdb, and it was assigned here by a germline match of the DNA. Trimming took off 0 bases at V and 3 bases at J, with 31 bases between the two ends. Looked up from germline, CDR1 is GEAIGNYY and CDR2 is EKD. The CDR3 is 21 residues long. CDR3: CACDTDDGGWIDPPDADKLIF. In DNA form, the CDR3 reads TGTGCCTGTGACACCGACGACGGGGGGTGGATCGACCCCCCCGACGCCGATAAACTCATCTTT.

Concerning this clone itself: TCRdb shows a much larger clone's protein in place of this DNA's translation, and the two differ at residue 13, likely through a read error; the protein shown is translated from the DNA. The chain joins TRDV3 to TRDJ1; TRDD2 might be the D (6 bases). TCRdb gives no J gene; it was assigned here by matching the DNA to germline. CDR1 is TVYSNPD and CDR2 is GDNSRS in the germline V gene (reference sequence). This CDR3 is 19 amino acids long. Trimming left V 2 bases short and J 0 bases short, with 28 bases between. The CDR3: CAFQAHPTCPSLHTDKLIF. DNA of the CDR3: TGTGCCTTTCAAGCTCATCCTACGTGCCCGTCCTTACACACCGATAAACTCATCTTT.

As regards this clone: TCRdb assigns this DNA the protein of a much larger clone, which departs from its translation at residue 16; this likely reflects a read error, and the protein shown comes from translating the DNA. This chain uses TRDV1 with TRDJ1; 7 bases are a match to TRDD3. The CDR3 runs 17 residues. Germline values: CDR1 TSWWSYY, CDR2 QGS. The DNA for the CDR3 is TGTGCTCTTGGGGATCCGACCCGCTACGGGATACCCGATAAACTCACCTTT. This codes for CALGDPTRYGIPDKLTF.

This clone has just a few counts. TCRdb records a much larger clone's protein for this DNA, with a difference at residue 13 that likely arises from a read error; the protein given is the translation of the DNA. This rearrangement joins TRDV1 to TRDJ1; unclear D gene. The CDR3 has 20 residues. Germline V gene sequence: CDR1 TSWWSYY, CDR2 QGS. V dropped 1 base and J dropped 2 bases, with 26 bases sitting between them. This CDR3 reads CALGEPLFGVEPLWTDKLIF. CDR3 sequence (DNA): TGTGCTCTTGGGGAACCCCTCTTCGGTGTGGAACCGCTTTGGACCGATAAACTCATCTTT.

Many counts were recorded for this clone. The protein in TCRdb stems from a much larger clone and differs at residue 4 from this DNA's translation, likely a read error; here the protein is translated from the DNA. V and J are TRDV1 and TRDJ1, with D perhaps matching TRDD3 (5 bases). Matching the DNA to germline supplied the J gene, which TCRdb does not give. The length of the CDR3 is 18 residues. From germline, CDR1 is TSWWSYY and CDR2 QGS. Trimming took 9 bases from V and 0 from J, leaving 26 bases between them. The CDR3 region is CALRKGGPPRPYTDKLIF. Here the CDR3 DNA reads TGTGCTCTCAGAAAAGGGGGCCCCCCACGTCCGTACACCGATAAACTCATCTTT.

This clone has just a few counts. A far larger clone differs by one base, so this is likely a read error. The sample contains more than one DNA sequence encoding this CDR3. The chain uses TRDV1 and TRDJ1, with TRDD3 matching over 7 bases. TCRdb carries no J gene annotation; the J gene was assigned here by matching the DNA with germline. From germline, CDR1 is TSWWSYY and CDR2 QGS. The CDR3 length is 17 residues. V lost 5 bases, J lost 9 bases, and 21 bases stayed unmatched. Here the CDR3 DNA reads TGTGCTCTTGGGAATCATTCTTGTTACTGGGGAGTACGGCAACTCATCTTT. It encodes CALGNHSCYWGVRQLIF.

This clone was seen repeatedly, ten times or more. The mismatch at residue 3 between this DNA's translation and the TCRdb protein of a much larger clone likely reflects a read error; the protein shown is translated from the DNA. The chain joins TRDV1 to TRDJ1, with 10 bases fitting TRDD3. Germline CDR1 reads TSWWSYY; CDR2 reads QGS. This CDR3 has 20 amino acids. The DNA of the CDR3 is TGTGCTCCTGGGGAACAGGCCTACGTCTATCCCTGGGGGATAGCCGATAAACTCATCTTT. It specifies CAPGEQAYVYPWGIADKLIF.

This clone was counted a few times. The protein recorded in TCRdb matches a much larger clone and deviates from this DNA's translation at residue 3, suggesting a read error; the protein here is obtained by translating the DNA. The chain couples TRDV3 to TRDJ1; TRDD2 agrees at 7 bases. No J gene is reported in TCRdb; it was inferred here by comparing the DNA with germline. V trimming: 4 bases; J trimming: 2 bases; junction bases outside the gene matches: 25. Germline values: CDR1 TVYSNPD, CDR2 GDNSRS (reference sequence). The CDR3 is 19 amino acids. The CDR3 sequence: CASSVYHFLRGWETDKLIF. CDR3 coding DNA: TGTGCCTCTTCCGTCTACCATTTCCTACGCGGCTGGGAAACCGATAAACTCATCTTT.

This clone was seen more than once but under ten times. TCRdb assigns this DNA the protein of a much larger clone, which departs from its translation at residue 17; this likely reflects a read error, and the protein shown comes from translating the DNA. The chain carries TRDV1 and TRDJ1, with 8 bases fitting TRDD3. As TCRdb names no J gene, one was assigned here on the basis of a DNA match to germline. This CDR3 has 21 residues. Germline loops: CDR1 TSWWSYY, CDR2 QGS. The CDR3 sequence is CALGAYLPSYDLWGNTNKLIF. The CDR3 bases are TGTGCTCTTGGGGCGTACCTCCCGTCCTACGACCTCTGGGGGAACACCAATAAACTCATCTTT.

Worth noting for this clone: The protein TCRdb lists belongs to a much larger clone and differs from this DNA's translation at residue 18, which points to a read error; the protein shown is made from the DNA. The gene calls are TRDV3 and TRDJ1, with TRDD3 identical over 8 bases. The J gene was not available in TCRdb and was assigned here by matching the DNA to germline segments. This CDR3 region has 21 residues. CDR1 is TVYSNPD, CDR2 GDNSRS, per germline (reference sequence). The CDR3 DNA reads as TGTGCCTCTTCGGCCTTCCCGTTTGGGGATACTACTTGTGAGTACACCGATGAACTCATCTTT. The encoded protein is CASSAFPFGDTTCEYTDELIF.